This TCR beta chain comes out of a study of tumor-infiltrating lymphocytes in primary liver carcinoma. About the study: Tumor lesions were T1-T3 N0M0 and spanned roughly 4 to 10 cm. Samples gave roughly 3.65 to 7.5 million productive TCRbeta reads, similar across tissue types.

Study findings and constraints: The overlap of tumor-adjacent and tumor-blood pairs was smaller than that of tumor region pairs.

There are 13 residues in the CDR3. Per germline, CDR1 SGHDN and CDR2 FVKESK. With around 500 ng total RNA as template and a constant-region primer, TCR beta cDNA was made. Three nested multiplex PCR rounds, a slightly modified ARM-PCR method, built the TCR beta libraries. Running around 10 cycles apiece, the first two PCR rounds relied on TRBV1-TRBV30 forward primers together with a C-beta reverse primer. TCRdb used MiXCR to reprocess the multiplex PCR reads, holding one entry per CDR3 protein. The repertoire has some 190,000 distinct CDR3 sequences, around 60% of them found once; the top ten carry approximately 68%. As for this clonotype: Its antigen is undetermined. At one boundary the junction diverges from the germline segment, which might be a read error.

Unsorted whole blood supplied the RNA, and germline DNA was extracted too. Chronic HBV infection affected patients, none of whom had received treatment. This sequence originates from a man aged 40-50 years with primary liver carcinoma and hepatitis B virus infection. The V and J genes are TRBV14 and TRBJ1-1; D is ambiguous. The material sequenced was peripheral blood. The CDR3 is CVSSLILNTEAFF. CDR3 in DNA: TGTGTCAGCAGCCTGATACTGAACACTGAAGCGTTCTTT.